A selection of T cell receptor beta chains follows, all from one sample in a study of CD8+ T cells in alopecia areata. Assay: immunoSEQ multiplex PCR; the TCRdb copy retains only in-frame clones and omits some. This table holds around 100,000 clones, approximately 60% found once. Sequenced input: CD4+ T cells sorted from blood. The origin of the receptors is a human donor in good health. CDR3s include the opening cysteine and the closing phenylalanine or tryptophan. A D gene is named only where the DNA matches it firmly. Clone size is stated in some rows and not others, as once, few, many or a class when expanded.

d_call: TRBD1; clone_size: NA; j_call: TRBJ2-7; v_call: TRBV29-1; cdr3_nt: TGCAGCGCGGGACTCCCGGGACAGGGGGGTCAGCAGTACTTC; cdr3_aa: CSAGLPGQGGQQYF
d_call: TRBD1; clone_size: NA; j_call: TRBJ1-3; v_call: TRBV4-3; cdr3_nt: TGCGCCAGCAGCCAAGAGTTGGCGACAGGGATCGGGGGAAACACCATATATTTT; cdr3_aa: CASSQELATGIGGNTIYF
d_call: NA; clone_size: few; j_call: TRBJ1-3; v_call: TRBV7-9; cdr3_nt: TGTGCCAGCAGCTCCAGCTCTGGAAACACCATATATTTT; cdr3_aa: CASSSSSGNTIYF
d_call: NA; clone_size: NA; j_call: TRBJ1-5; v_call: TRBV30; cdr3_nt: TGTGCCTGGAGTGGTGGAACCGGGCCTCATCAGCCCCAGCATTTT; cdr3_aa: CAWSGGTGPHQPQHF
d_call: NA; clone_size: few; j_call: TRBJ1-3; v_call: TRBV28; cdr3_nt: TGTGCCAGCAGTTTAACAGGACGATCTGGAAACACCATATATTTT; cdr3_aa: CASSLTGRSGNTIYF
d_call: NA; clone_size: few; j_call: TRBJ2-5; v_call: TRBV30; cdr3_nt: TGTGCCTGGATGTTCGGGGTAGGGGAGACCCAGTACTTC; cdr3_aa: CAWMFGVGETQYF
d_call: NA; clone_size: NA; j_call: TRBJ2-3; v_call: TRBV29-1; cdr3_nt: TGCAGCGTTGATAGGGACTTCACAGATACGCAGTATTTT; cdr3_aa: CSVDRDFTDTQYF
d_call: NA; clone_size: NA; j_call: TRBJ1-1; v_call: TRBV5-6; cdr3_nt: TGTGCCAGCAGCACTCACACTGAAGCTTTCTTT; cdr3_aa: CASSTHTEAFF
d_call: NA; clone_size: NA; j_call: TRBJ1-2; v_call: TRBV1; cdr3_nt: TGCACCAGCAGCCAAGGTATCCGCGAGACGGGCTATGGCTACACCTTC; cdr3_aa: CTSSQGIRETGYGYTF
d_call: NA; clone_size: NA; j_call: TRBJ2-3; v_call: TRBV29-1; cdr3_nt: TGCAGCGGGCGAAGGGTTAATCCCCAAGATACGCAGTATTTT; cdr3_aa: CSGRRVNPQDTQYF
d_call: NA; clone_size: once; j_call: TRBJ2-7; v_call: TRBV13; cdr3_nt: TGTGCCAGCAGCTTAGTAGGGGAGTACTACGAGCAGTACTTC; cdr3_aa: CASSLVGEYYEQYF
d_call: TRBD1; clone_size: NA; j_call: TRBJ1-1; v_call: TRBV18; cdr3_nt: TGTGCCAGCTCACCACCCGGGACAGGACAGAACACTGAAGCTTTCTTT; cdr3_aa: CASSPPGTGQNTEAFF
d_call: NA; clone_size: NA; j_call: TRBJ2-7; v_call: TRBV28; cdr3_nt: TGTGCCAGCAGTTTATTCATCCCTCCCTACGAGCAGTACTTC; cdr3_aa: CASSLFIPPYEQYF
d_call: TRBD2; clone_size: NA; j_call: TRBJ2-1; v_call: TRBV6-5; cdr3_nt: TGTGCCAGCAGTTACTCGGCTAGCGGGGTGGTTAATGAGCAGTTCTTC; cdr3_aa: CASSYSASGVVNEQFF
d_call: NA; clone_size: NA; j_call: TRBJ1-4; v_call: TRBV29-1; cdr3_nt: TGCAGCGTTGAGATAAACGGAGGGCTCAATGAAAAACTGTTTTTT; cdr3_aa: CSVEINGGLNEKLFF
d_call: TRBD1; clone_size: few; j_call: TRBJ2-7; v_call: TRBV25-1; cdr3_nt: TGTGCCAGCAGTGAGGGCCAGTCAGGGGGTAGCGCATACGAGCAGTACTTC; cdr3_aa: CASSEGQSGGSAYEQYF
d_call: TRBD1; clone_size: NA; j_call: TRBJ1-5; v_call: TRBV5-4; cdr3_nt: TGTGCCAGCAGCGACGGGACAGGGGGAAATCAGCCCCAGCATTTT; cdr3_aa: CASSDGTGGNQPQHF
d_call: TRBD1; clone_size: NA; j_call: TRBJ2-5; v_call: TRBV10-3; cdr3_nt: TGTGCCATCAGCGACAGGGAAGAGACCCAGTACTTC; cdr3_aa: CAISDREETQYF
d_call: TRBD2; clone_size: few; j_call: TRBJ2-7; v_call: TRBV6-6; cdr3_nt: TGTGCCAGCAGCCTCGGACTAGCGGGGGTTTACTTC; cdr3_aa: CASSLGLAGVYF
d_call: TRBD1; clone_size: NA; j_call: TRBJ2-5; v_call: TRBV30; cdr3_nt: TGTGCCTGGAGCCAGGGGGTCCAAGAGACCCAGTACTTC; cdr3_aa: CAWSQGVQETQYF
d_call: TRBD2; clone_size: few; j_call: TRBJ2-1; v_call: TRBV7-2; cdr3_nt: TGTGCCAGCAGCTTTCTAGCGGTAGGTGGCGAGCAGTTCTTC; cdr3_aa: CASSFLAVGGEQFF
d_call: TRBD1; clone_size: NA; j_call: TRBJ2-7; v_call: TRBV5-6; cdr3_nt: TGTGCCAGCAGCTTTTTCCTATCCGGGACAGGGAGCTCCTACGAGCAGTACTTC; cdr3_aa: CASSFFLSGTGSSYEQYF
d_call: NA; clone_size: few; j_call: TRBJ1-1; v_call: TRBV30; cdr3_nt: TGTGCCTGGACCTCTCTAGTGGGAGTACGTGGCACTGAAGCTTTCTTT; cdr3_aa: CAWTSLVGVRGTEAFF
d_call: TRBD1; clone_size: few; j_call: TRBJ1-1; v_call: TRBV7-8; cdr3_nt: TGTGCCAGCAGCCAACGATTACAGGGGTCTGAAGCTTTCTTT; cdr3_aa: CASSQRLQGSEAFF
d_call: TRBD1; clone_size: few; j_call: TRBJ1-2; v_call: TRBV4-1; cdr3_nt: TGCGCCAGCAGCCATGGGACAGCTAACTATGGCTACACCTTC; cdr3_aa: CASSHGTANYGYTF
d_call: TRBD1; clone_size: NA; j_call: TRBJ2-3; v_call: TRBV7-9; cdr3_nt: TGTGCCAGCAGCCCCACCTCGGGACAGGGAAATACGCAGTATTTT; cdr3_aa: CASSPTSGQGNTQYF
d_call: NA; clone_size: NA; j_call: TRBJ1-5; v_call: TRBV18; cdr3_nt: TGTGCCAGCTCACTAGACAGTCATCAGCCCCAGCATTTT; cdr3_aa: CASSLDSHQPQHF
d_call: TRBD1; clone_size: NA; j_call: TRBJ2-3; v_call: TRBV28; cdr3_nt: TGTGCCAGCAGCCAGCGACAGGGGACCACAGATACGCAGTATTTT; cdr3_aa: CASSQRQGTTDTQYF
d_call: NA; clone_size: NA; j_call: TRBJ2-1; v_call: TRBV6-6; cdr3_nt: TGTGCCAGCAGTCCCCGCAGAGACAATGAGCAGTTCTTC; cdr3_aa: CASSPRRDNEQFF
d_call: TRBD1; clone_size: NA; j_call: TRBJ2-5; v_call: TRBV11-2; cdr3_nt: TGTGCCAGCAGCTTAGTGGGACAGGGGGCGTTCGAGACCCAGTACTTC; cdr3_aa: CASSLVGQGAFETQYF
d_call: TRBD1; clone_size: few; j_call: TRBJ1-5; v_call: TRBV28; cdr3_nt: TGTGCCAGCAGCAAGGGACAGGTCAGGAATCAGCCCCAGCATTTT; cdr3_aa: CASSKGQVRNQPQHF
d_call: NA; clone_size: NA; j_call: TRBJ1-2; v_call: TRBV6-5; cdr3_nt: TGTGCCAGCAGACTTTCGCCCGTTGGCTATGGCTACACCTTC; cdr3_aa: CASRLSPVGYGYTF
d_call: TRBD1; clone_size: NA; j_call: TRBJ1-2; v_call: TRBV5-1; cdr3_nt: TGCGCCAGCAGCTTCGGGGACAGGGGGACCTATGGCTACACCTTC; cdr3_aa: CASSFGDRGTYGYTF
d_call: NA; clone_size: NA; j_call: TRBJ2-5; v_call: TRBV30; cdr3_nt: TGTGCCTGGAGTGCCCTCTTCCAAGAGACCCAGTACTTC; cdr3_aa: CAWSALFQETQYF
d_call: TRBD1; clone_size: few; j_call: TRBJ2-1; v_call: TRBV28; cdr3_nt: TGTGCCAGCAGTTTAGGGACAGGGAAAAATGAGCAGTTCTTC; cdr3_aa: CASSLGTGKNEQFF
d_call: NA; clone_size: NA; j_call: TRBJ1-2; v_call: TRBV25-1; cdr3_nt: TGTGCCAGCAGTGAATACGGCAGTAACTATGGCTACACCTTC; cdr3_aa: CASSEYGSNYGYTF
d_call: NA; clone_size: NA; j_call: TRBJ2-2; v_call: TRBV20-1; cdr3_nt: TGCAGTTATCCAGGGTGGCTGTTTTTT; cdr3_aa: CSYPGWLFF
d_call: TRBD1; clone_size: NA; j_call: TRBJ1-5; v_call: TRBV6-1; cdr3_nt: TGTGCCAGCAGTGAAGGGACAGGGCTCAATCAGCCCCAGCATTTT; cdr3_aa: CASSEGTGLNQPQHF
d_call: NA; clone_size: NA; j_call: TRBJ2-5; v_call: TRBV7-9; cdr3_nt: TGTGCCAGCAGCTCTCCGAGAGGGTTGGTGGAGACCCAGTACTTC; cdr3_aa: CASSSPRGLVETQYF
d_call: NA; clone_size: few; j_call: TRBJ1-4; v_call: TRBV4-1; cdr3_nt: TGCGCCAGCAGCCAAGATAGCGGGGTTGGTAATGAAAAACTGTTTTTT; cdr3_aa: CASSQDSGVGNEKLFF
d_call: NA; clone_size: few; j_call: TRBJ2-1; v_call: TRBV4-2; cdr3_nt: TGTGCCAGCAGCCAAGAGGGGGGCTCCTACAATGAGCAGTTCTTC; cdr3_aa: CASSQEGGSYNEQFF
d_call: NA; clone_size: NA; j_call: TRBJ2-3; v_call: TRBV30; cdr3_nt: TGTGCCTGGAGTGGATGGGGGCGGACAGATACGCAGTATTTT; cdr3_aa: CAWSGWGRTDTQYF
d_call: NA; clone_size: NA; j_call: TRBJ2-1; v_call: TRBV25-1; cdr3_nt: TGTGCCAGCAGTGATAGGGCGGACCCCCCCACTGAGCAGTTCTTC; cdr3_aa: CASSDRADPPTEQFF
d_call: NA; clone_size: NA; j_call: TRBJ2-7; v_call: TRBV6-1; cdr3_nt: TGTGCCAGCAGTCCTCGGGGGGCGAACGAGCAGTACTTC; cdr3_aa: CASSPRGANEQYF
d_call: TRBD1; clone_size: NA; j_call: TRBJ1-1; v_call: TRBV4-3; cdr3_nt: TGCGCCAGCAGCCAAGCCGCGGACAGGGATGCTGAAGCTTTCTTT; cdr3_aa: CASSQAADRDAEAFF
d_call: NA; clone_size: NA; j_call: TRBJ1-5; v_call: TRBV30; cdr3_nt: TGTGCCTGGAGTGTACCCGGGAGGGGCAATCAGCCCCAGCATTTT; cdr3_aa: CAWSVPGRGNQPQHF
d_call: NA; clone_size: NA; j_call: TRBJ1-2; v_call: TRBV10-3; cdr3_nt: TGTGCCATCAGCGACGACAGGAGCTATGGCTACACCTTC; cdr3_aa: CAISDDRSYGYTF
d_call: NA; clone_size: NA; j_call: TRBJ2-4; v_call: TRBV20-1; cdr3_nt: TGCAGTGCTACCGAAAACATTCAGTACTTC; cdr3_aa: CSATENIQYF
d_call: NA; clone_size: few; j_call: TRBJ2-7; v_call: TRBV7-6; cdr3_nt: TGTGCCAGCAGCCTCACGAGGGGCTCCTACGAGCAGTACTTC; cdr3_aa: CASSLTRGSYEQYF
d_call: TRBD1; clone_size: few; j_call: TRBJ2-5; v_call: TRBV4-1; cdr3_nt: TGCGCCAGCAGCCAACGGACAGGGTCCCAAGAGACCCAGTACTTC; cdr3_aa: CASSQRTGSQETQYF
d_call: NA; clone_size: once; j_call: TRBJ2-7; v_call: TRBV7-3; cdr3_nt: TGTGCCAGCAGCCCGGGGACGGGAGAGCAGTACTTC; cdr3_aa: CASSPGTGEQYF